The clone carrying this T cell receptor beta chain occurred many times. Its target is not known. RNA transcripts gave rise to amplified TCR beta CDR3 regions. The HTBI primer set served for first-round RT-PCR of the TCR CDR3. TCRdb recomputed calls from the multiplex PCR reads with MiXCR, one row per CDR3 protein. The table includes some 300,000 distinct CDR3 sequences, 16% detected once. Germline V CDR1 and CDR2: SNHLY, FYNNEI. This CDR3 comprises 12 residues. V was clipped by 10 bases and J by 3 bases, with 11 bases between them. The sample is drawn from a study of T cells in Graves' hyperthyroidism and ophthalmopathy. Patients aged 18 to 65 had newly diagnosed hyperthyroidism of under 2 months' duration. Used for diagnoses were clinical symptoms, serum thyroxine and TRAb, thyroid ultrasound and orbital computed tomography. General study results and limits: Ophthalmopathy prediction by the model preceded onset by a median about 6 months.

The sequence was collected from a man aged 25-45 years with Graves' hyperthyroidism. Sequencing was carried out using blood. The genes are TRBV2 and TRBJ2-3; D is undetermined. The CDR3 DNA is TGTGCCACCACCTGGGAAACAGATACGCAGTATTTT. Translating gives CATTWETDTQYF.